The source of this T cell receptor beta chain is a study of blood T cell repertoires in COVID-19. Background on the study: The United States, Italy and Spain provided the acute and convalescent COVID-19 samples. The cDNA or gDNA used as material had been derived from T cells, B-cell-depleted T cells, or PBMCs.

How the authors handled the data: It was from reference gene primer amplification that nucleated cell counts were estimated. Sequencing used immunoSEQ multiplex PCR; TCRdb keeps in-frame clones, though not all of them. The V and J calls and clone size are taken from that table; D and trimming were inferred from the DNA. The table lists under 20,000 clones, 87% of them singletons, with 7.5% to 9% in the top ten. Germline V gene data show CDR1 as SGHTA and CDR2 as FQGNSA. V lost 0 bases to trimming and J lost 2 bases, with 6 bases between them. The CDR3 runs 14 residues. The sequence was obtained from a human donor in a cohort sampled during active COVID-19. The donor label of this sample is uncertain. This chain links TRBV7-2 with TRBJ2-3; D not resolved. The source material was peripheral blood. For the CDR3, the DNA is TGTGCCAGCAGCTTAGCGCAGATCACAGATACGCAGTATTTT. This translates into CASSLAQITDTQYF.